These 9 T cell receptor beta chains were all obtained from the same sample, sequenced in a study of T cell responses to AZD1222 COVID-19 vaccine. Data came from immunoSEQ multiplex PCR; TCRdb stores just in-frame clones and leaves some out. Altogether around 83,000 clones are present, about nine tenths being singletons, with the ten largest covering less than 6%. The sample in question was peripheral blood, obtained 28 days after the second AZD1222 dose. These receptors were collected from an adult who received the AZD1222 COVID-19 vaccine.

The chain employs TRBV7-9 and TRBJ1-1; possible D gene TRBD1, 6 bases. Between the trimmed V and J ends, which lost 6 bases and 6 bases, there was a span of 17 bases. The CDR3 loop spans 14 amino acids. CDR1 and CDR2 (germline): SEHNR, FQNEAQ (reference sequence). The CDR3 DNA is TGTGCCAGCAGTTCGAGGGGGGTTTTCGCTGAAGCTTTCTTT. Its translation: CASSSRGVFAEAFF.

This clone was detected only once. The V and J genes are TRBV5-5 and TRBJ1-2; TRBD1 is a possible D gene (6 bases). Germline CDR1 is SGHKS and CDR2 is YYEKEE (reference sequence). Between the trimmed V and J ends, which lost 6 bases and 4 bases, there was a span of 16 bases. The CDR3 loop spans 14 amino acids. CDR3 amino acids: CASTLDGGRYGYTF. Written as DNA, the CDR3 is TGTGCCAGCACCCTAGACGGGGGCCGCTATGGCTACACCTTC.

The chain joins TRBV5-6 to TRBJ1-3, with D tentatively TRBD1 (5 bases). The germline V and J ends were trimmed by 0 bases and 2 bases, with 6 bases remaining between them. The CDR3 loop spans 14 amino acids. In germline, CDR1 is SGHDT, CDR2 YYEEEE. CDR3 coding DNA: TGTGCCAGCAGCTTGGAGGGACCTGGAAACACCATATATTTT. Its protein product is CASSLEGPGNTIYF.

This chain joins TRBV5-1 and TRBJ1-6; D may be TRBD1 (6 bases). CDR3 length: 15 amino acids. V dropped 4 bases and J dropped 7 bases, with 15 bases sitting between them. In germline, CDR1 is SGHRS, CDR2 YFSETQ. The CDR3 sequence: CASSNGTGTNSPLHF. CDR3 in DNA: TGCGCCAGCAGCAACGGGACGGGGACAAATTCACCCCTCCACTTT.

V gene TRBV7-2 combines with J gene TRBJ1-5; 11 nucleotides agree with TRBD1. This CDR3 comprises 16 residues. V trimming: 0 bases; J trimming: 7 bases; junction bases outside the gene matches: 5. Germline V lookup: CDR1 SGHTA, CDR2 FQGNSA. The CDR3 loop is CASSLAGQGARQPQHF. In nucleotides, the CDR3 is TGTGCCAGCAGCTTAGCAGGACAGGGGGCTAGGCAGCCCCAGCATTTT.

This chain's CDR3 is CASSGQGTSGNEQFF. The CDR3 coding sequence is TGCGCCAGCAGCGGACAGGGGACATCGGGCAATGAGCAGTTCTTC. This rearrangement joins TRBV5-1 to TRBJ2-1; the match to TRBD1 covers 9 bases. CDR1 SGHRS and CDR2 YFSETQ come from the germline V gene. This CDR3 comprises 15 residues. Trimming took 4 bases from V and 6 from J; bases not matched to a gene: 8. Complete variable domain (other parts from reference TRBV5-1 and TRBJ2-1): KAGVTQTPRYLIKTRGQQVTLSCSPISGHRSVSWYQQTPGQGLQFLFEYFSETQRNKGNFPGRFSGRQFSNSRSEMNVSTLELGDSALYLCASSGQGTSGNEQFFGPGTRLTVL.

V gene TRBV6-5 combines with J gene TRBJ2-7; the match to TRBD2 covers 7 bases. V dropped 7 bases and J dropped 1; count of bases not matched to a gene: 4. Germline V gives CDR1 MNHEY, CDR2 SVGAGI. This CDR3 is 13 amino acids long. CDR3 sequence reads: CASNRAGSYEQYF. In nucleotides, the CDR3 is TGTGCCAGCAACCGAGCGGGGTCCTACGAGCAGTACTTC.

This chain joins TRBV11-2 and TRBJ2-7; a weak D match, TRBD2 (5 bases). Trimming shortened V by 1 base and J by 7 bases, and 17 bases separated the two germline ends. Germline V gene lookup returns CDR1 SGHAT and CDR2 FQNNGV. The CDR3 contains 15 residues. CDR3 in amino acids: CASSLVLASGGEQYF. The CDR3 coding sequence is TGTGCCAGCAGCTTAGTGTTAGCGAGTGGCGGGGAGCAGTACTTC.

The V call is TRBV7-9, the J call TRBJ1-5; D possibly corresponds to TRBD1 (5 bases). The CDR3 extends over 15 amino acids. Trimming removed 5 bases from V and 2 bases from J, with 13 bases in between. Germline CDR1 and CDR2: SEHNR and FQNEAQ (reference sequence). DNA of the CDR3: TGTGCCAGCAGCCAGGGTGGGGTCGGCAATCAGCCCCAGCATTTT. Its translation is CASSQGGVGNQPQHF.